A single sample gave rise to the 20 T cell receptor beta chains below, sequenced in a study of T-cell memory formation after mild COVID-19. TCRdb ran MiXCR on the 5' RACE reads and lists one entry per CDR3 protein. This sample yields about 250,000 distinct CDR3 sequences, of which 15% are seen a single time; 2.1% belongs to the top ten. The sequenced material came from PBMCs or a T cell subset sorted from them (not recorded which). These receptors originate from an adult woman who had mild COVID-19 (a few samples of this study predate the infection). Cell type and time point are not known.

This clonotype has just a few counts. The J gene is TRBJ2-6, the V gene TRBV6-1; TRBD2 agrees at 9 bases. J was trimmed by 0 bases and V by 5 bases; bases with no gene match: 8. Looked up from germline, CDR1 is MNHNS and CDR2 is SASEGT. There are 18 residues in the CDR3. CDR3 in amino acids: CASSPTGTSSSGANVLTF. CDR3 sequence (DNA): TGTGCCAGCAGTCCTACCGGGACTAGCAGCTCTGGGGCCAACGTCCTGACTTTC.

V gene TRBV5-1 combines with J gene TRBJ2-5; TRBD2 is a possible D gene (6 bases). Germline-derived CDR1 and CDR2 are SGHRS and YFSETQ. The CDR3 extends over 14 amino acids. V was clipped by 1 base and J by 2 bases, with 9 bases between them. CDR3 DNA sequence: TGCGCCAGCAGCTTGTATCGGGGGCAAGAGACCCAGTACTTC. This translates into CASSLYRGQETQYF.

This clonotype was observed a few times. The chain combines TRBV5-1 with TRBJ2-1, with D perhaps assigned TRBD1 or TRBD2 (7 bases each). Per the germline V gene, CDR1 is SGHRS and CDR2 is YFSETQ. Trimming stripped 0 bases from V and 10 bases from J, with 14 bases between. The CDR3 is 14 amino acids. CDR3 coding DNA: TGCGCCAGCAGCTTGGGACAGGGAGGGTACGAGCAGTTCTTC. Protein product: CASSLGQGGYEQFF.

As regards this clonotype: One end of the junction fails to match germline, which may point to a read error. The genes are TRBV29-1 and TRBJ1-2; maybe TRBD1 (5 bases). Germline loops: CDR1 SQVTM, CDR2 ANQGSEA. This CDR3 contains 10 residues. This CDR3 reads CSVEWEGTRF. CDR3 nucleotides: TGCAGCGTTGAATGGGAAGGGACTCGCTTC.

This clonotype appeared a few times. This sequence joins TRBV4-2 and TRBJ2-3, with 8 nucleotides matching TRBD2. The CDR3 sequence is 15 residues long. CDR1 and CDR2 from the germline V gene are LGHNA and YNFKEQ. V lost 1 base to trimming and J lost 5 bases; unmatched junction nucleotides: 5. The CDR3 nucleotides read TGTGCCAGCAGCCAAGCGGGGGGGCATGGAGATACGCAGTATTTT. It yields the protein CASSQAGGHGDTQYF.

This clonotype was seen many times. The chain recombines TRBV5-1 with TRBJ2-3, with a weak D call TRBD1 (5 bases). The ends were cut back, 4 bases at V and 0 bases at J, with 12 bases in the middle. CDR3 length: 15 residues. Germline V gene data show CDR1 as SGHRS and CDR2 as YFSETQ. The CDR3 sequence: CASSTGQVSTDTQYF. CDR3 nucleotides: TGCGCCAGCAGCACCGGACAAGTAAGCACAGATACGCAGTATTTT.

There are many counts of this clonotype. This chain links TRBV20-1 with TRBJ2-1; 11 nucleotides line up with TRBD2. Germline lookup yields CDR1 DFQATT and CDR2 SNEGSKA (reference sequence). The CDR3 extends over 16 amino acids. V was clipped by 3 bases and J by 6 bases; unmatched bases: 10. CDR3 loop: CSASSVAGGPSNEQFF. In DNA form, the CDR3 reads TGCAGTGCTAGTTCGGTAGCGGGGGGGCCAAGCAATGAGCAGTTCTTC.

V and J are TRBV20-1 and TRBJ2-7; D unclear. Trimming cost V 5 bases and J 0 bases, with 14 bases left between them. Germline loops: CDR1 DFQATT, CDR2 SNEGSKA (reference sequence). CDR3 length: 14 residues. The CDR3 DNA reads TGCAGTGCTCCCCTACCGCGCGGCTCCTACGAGCAGTACTTC. Translated, it gives CSAPLPRGSYEQYF.

This chain links TRBV5-5 with TRBJ1-2; D possibly corresponds to TRBD1 (6 bases). The V gene's germline CDR1 is SGHKS and CDR2 YYEKEE (reference sequence). V was cut by 6 bases and J by 0 bases, with 15 bases left in between. There are 15 residues in the CDR3. The CDR3: CASTRGGQTNYGYTF. CDR3 coding DNA: TGTGCCAGCACCCGAGGTGGACAGACTAACTATGGCTACACCTTC.

In its sample, this clonotype was seen many times. The rearrangement joins TRBV9 to TRBJ2-2; TRBD1 aligns across 7 bases. The ends lost 3 bases at V and 0 bases at J; junction bases unmatched: 5. The CDR3 loop spans 16 amino acids. Germline V gene lookup returns CDR1 SGDLS and CDR2 YYNGEE. The CDR3 region is CASSGRQGANTGELFF. As DNA, the CDR3 is TGTGCCAGCAGCGGCAGACAGGGAGCGAACACCGGGGAGCTGTTTTTT.

In this sample, this clonotype turned up many times. The gene calls are TRBV12-3 or TRBV12-4 and TRBJ2-1, with D possibly matching TRBD1 (5 bases). This CDR3 has 18 amino acids. V lost 5 bases, J lost 2 bases, and 22 bases lay in between. The CDR3 spells CASSPTEFHYETYNEQFF. CDR3 sequence (DNA): TGTGCCAGCAGTCCGACAGAATTCCATTACGAAACCTACAATGAGCAGTTCTTC.

The table lists this clonotype with a few counts. The rearrangement joins TRBV3-1 to TRBJ2-1, with D perhaps TRBD1 (6 bases). The CDR3 is 14 residues long. V lost 5 bases and J 10 bases, leaving 18 bases between the germline ends. From germline, CDR1 is LGHDT and CDR2 YNNKEL (reference sequence). CDR3 sequence (DNA): TGTGCCAGCAGCTCCCGGGACAAGGAGAGCGAGCAGTTCTTC. It yields the protein CASSSRDKESEQFF.

This clonotype was observed a few times. CDR3 protein: CSAPRLAEETQYF. As DNA, the CDR3 is TGCAGTGCACCCCGACTAGCGGAAGAGACCCAGTACTTC. The chain links TRBV20-1 to TRBJ2-5; 9 nucleotides line up with TRBD2. Germline V gene sequence: CDR1 DFQATT, CDR2 SNEGSKA (reference sequence). With V trimmed by 6 bases and J by 3 bases, 5 bases remained unmatched. The CDR3 loop spans 13 amino acids.

The rearrangement uses TRBV6-1 and TRBJ2-2; 9 bases are shared with TRBD1. Germline V gene sequence: CDR1 MNHNS, CDR2 SASEGT. Trimming cost V 5 bases and J 4 bases; bases outside gene matches: 8. The CDR3 spans 16 residues. The CDR3 DNA reads TGTGCCAGCAGTCGCCGACAGGGGGTCAGCACCGGGGAGCTGTTTTTT. Protein product: CASSRRQGVSTGELFF.

This clonotype was seen many times. V usage is TRBV4-3 and J usage is TRBJ1-2; D remains ambiguous. Germline lookup yields CDR1 LGHNA and CDR2 YSLEER. V was pared by 3 bases and J by 8 bases, with 13 bases between. The CDR3 spans 13 residues. In DNA form, the CDR3 reads TGCGCCAGCAGCCATGATAACTTGTGGGGCTACACCTTC. Translated, it gives CASSHDNLWGYTF.

The chain uses TRBV12-3 or TRBV12-4 and TRBJ1-1, with D hard to call. V dropped 1 base and J dropped 3 bases, with 6 bases sitting between them. The CDR3 has 13 amino acids. The CDR3 DNA reads as TGTGCCAGCAGTTTAGTCCTAGACACTGAAGCTTTCTTT. Protein product: CASSLVLDTEAFF.

This chain links TRBV12-3 or TRBV12-4 with TRBJ1-2; D is possibly TRBD1 (5 bases). Trimming took 8 bases from V and 4 from J, leaving 17 bases between them. This CDR3 is 14 amino acids long. CDR3: CASGGRGFGYGYTF. The DNA of the CDR3 is TGTGCCAGCGGGGGGAGGGGTTTCGGCTATGGCTACACCTTC.

This clonotype was seen a few times. The CDR3 nucleotides are TGTGCCAGCAGCGAGACTAGCGGGAGTTCAGGTGAGCAGTTCTTC. It is translated as CASSETSGSSGEQFF. The rearrangement joins TRBV4-2 to TRBJ2-1, with 12 nucleotides matching TRBD2. The CDR3 totals 15 residues. CDR1 LGHNA and CDR2 YNFKEQ come from the germline V gene. With V trimmed by 5 bases and J by 9 bases, 8 bases remained unmatched.

The chain is built from TRBV12-3 or TRBV12-4 and TRBJ2-1, with 7 nucleotides matching TRBD2. V trimming: 2 bases; J trimming: 5 bases; junction bases outside the gene matches: 3. The CDR3 consists of 14 residues. The CDR3 protein is CASSLYGGNNEQFF. CDR3 coding DNA: TGTGCCAGCAGTTTATACGGGGGGAACAATGAGCAGTTCTTC.

This clonotype was counted between two and nine times. The rearrangement uses TRBV6-4 and TRBJ2-3; 10 positions agree with TRBD1. J gave up 4 bases and V 5 bases, and 6 bases lay outside the gene matches. In germline, CDR1 is MRHNA, CDR2 SNTAGT. This CDR3 is 15 amino acids long. CDR3 DNA sequence: TGTGCCAGCAGTAAAACGGGACAGGGGTCAGATACGCAGTATTTT. Amino acid sequence: CASSKTGQGSDTQYF.